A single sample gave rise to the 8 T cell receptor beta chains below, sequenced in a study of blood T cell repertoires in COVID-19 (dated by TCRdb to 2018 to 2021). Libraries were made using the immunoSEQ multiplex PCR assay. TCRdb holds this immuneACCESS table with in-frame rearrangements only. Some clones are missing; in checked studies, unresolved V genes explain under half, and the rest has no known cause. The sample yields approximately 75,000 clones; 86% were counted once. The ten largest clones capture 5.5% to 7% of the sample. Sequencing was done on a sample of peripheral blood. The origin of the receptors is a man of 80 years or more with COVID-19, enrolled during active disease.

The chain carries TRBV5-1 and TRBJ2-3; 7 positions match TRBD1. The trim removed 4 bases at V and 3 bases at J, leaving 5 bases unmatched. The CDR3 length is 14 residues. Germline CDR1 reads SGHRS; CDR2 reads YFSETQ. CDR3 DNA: TGCGCCAGCAGCATCCCACAGGGGACAGATACGCAGTATTTT. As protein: CASSIPQGTDTQYF.

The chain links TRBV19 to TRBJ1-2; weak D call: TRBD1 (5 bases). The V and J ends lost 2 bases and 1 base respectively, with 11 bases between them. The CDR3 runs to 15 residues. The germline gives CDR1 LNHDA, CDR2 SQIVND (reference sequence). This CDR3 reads CASSISGRVNYGYTF. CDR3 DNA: TGTGCCAGTAGTATATCAGGCAGGGTTAACTATGGCTACACCTTC.

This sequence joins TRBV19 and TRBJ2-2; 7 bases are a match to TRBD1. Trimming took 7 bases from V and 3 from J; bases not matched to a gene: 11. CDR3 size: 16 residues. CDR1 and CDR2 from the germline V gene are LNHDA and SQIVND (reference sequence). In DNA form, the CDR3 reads TGTGCCAGTACTCCGGGACAGTCAACTTACACCGGGGAGCTGTTTTTT. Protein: CASTPGQSTYTGELFF.

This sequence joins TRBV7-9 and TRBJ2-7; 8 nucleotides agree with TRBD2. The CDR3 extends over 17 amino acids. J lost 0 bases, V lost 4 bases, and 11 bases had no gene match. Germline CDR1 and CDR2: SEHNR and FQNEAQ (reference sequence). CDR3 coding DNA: TGTGCCAGCAGCTATTCACGGACTAGCCCTAGCTCCTACGAGCAGTACTTC. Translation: CASSYSRTSPSSYEQYF.

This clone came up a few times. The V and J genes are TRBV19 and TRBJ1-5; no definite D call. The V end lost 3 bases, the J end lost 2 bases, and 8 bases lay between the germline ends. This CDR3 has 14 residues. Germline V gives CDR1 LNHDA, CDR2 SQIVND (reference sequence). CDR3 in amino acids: CASSILGGNQPQHF. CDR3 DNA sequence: TGTGCCAGTAGTATCCTCGGGGGCAATCAGCCCCAGCATTTT.

The CDR3 sequence: CASSATSGGYGETQYF. CDR3 DNA: TGTGCCAGCAGTGCGACTTCAGGGGGTTACGGAGAGACCCAGTACTTC. J is TRBJ2-5 and V is TRBV2, with 7 nucleotides matching TRBD1. This CDR3 region has 16 residues. The V and J ends lost 4 bases and 4 bases, in that order; junction bases with no gene match: 12. The germline CDR1 and CDR2 sequences are SNHLY and FYNNEI.

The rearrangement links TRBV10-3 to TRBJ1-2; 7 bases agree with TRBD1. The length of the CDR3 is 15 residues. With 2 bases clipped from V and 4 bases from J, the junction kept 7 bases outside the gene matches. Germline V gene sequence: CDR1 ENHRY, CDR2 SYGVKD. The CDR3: CAISEPIRDSYGYTF. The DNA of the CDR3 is TGTGCCATCAGTGAGCCGATCCGGGACAGCTATGGCTACACCTTC.

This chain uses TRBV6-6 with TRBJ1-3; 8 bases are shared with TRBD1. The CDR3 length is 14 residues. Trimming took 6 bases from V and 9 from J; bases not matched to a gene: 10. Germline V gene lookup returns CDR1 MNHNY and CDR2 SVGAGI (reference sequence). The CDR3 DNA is TGTGCCAGCAGAGCCCAGGGGGCGACGGGCACCATATATTTT. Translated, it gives CASRAQGATGTIYF.